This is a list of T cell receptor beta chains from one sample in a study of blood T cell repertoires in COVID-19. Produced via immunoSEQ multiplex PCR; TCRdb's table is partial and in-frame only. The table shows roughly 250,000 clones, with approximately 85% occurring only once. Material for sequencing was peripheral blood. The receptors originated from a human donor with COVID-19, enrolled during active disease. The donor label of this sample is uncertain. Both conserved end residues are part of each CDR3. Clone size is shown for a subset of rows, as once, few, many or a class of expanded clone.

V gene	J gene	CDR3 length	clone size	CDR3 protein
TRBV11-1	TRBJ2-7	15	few	CASSLWDRGPYEQYF
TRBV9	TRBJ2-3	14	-	CASSRTGGADTQYF
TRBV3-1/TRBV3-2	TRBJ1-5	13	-	CASSQGGGEPQHF
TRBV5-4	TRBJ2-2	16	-	CASSLKTGKNTGELFF
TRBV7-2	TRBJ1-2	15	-	CASSFHAGRGYGYTF
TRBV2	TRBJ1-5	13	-	CASRGRTNQPQHF
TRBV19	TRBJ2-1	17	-	CASSKGESGLSYNEQFF
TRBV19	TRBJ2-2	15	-	CASSPWDSNTGELFF
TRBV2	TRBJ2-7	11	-	CASTSTFEQYF
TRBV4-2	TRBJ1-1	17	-	CASSQVVGFDSDTEAFF
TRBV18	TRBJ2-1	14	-	CASSPRGFDNEQFF
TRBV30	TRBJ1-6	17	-	CAWSRQGASSYNSPLHF
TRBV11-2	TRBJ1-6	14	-	CASSLGTHNSPLHF
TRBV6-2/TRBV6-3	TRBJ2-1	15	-	CASSYSSIGRNEQFF
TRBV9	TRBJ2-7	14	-	CASSPSGSTYEQYF
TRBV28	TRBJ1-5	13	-	CASRRGPNQPQHF
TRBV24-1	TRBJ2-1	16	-	CATSDPGLAGDNEQFF
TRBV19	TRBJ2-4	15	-	CASIPPLRGANIQYF
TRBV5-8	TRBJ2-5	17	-	CASSLGGGLAESKTQYF
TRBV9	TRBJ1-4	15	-	CASSERTGSGEKLFF
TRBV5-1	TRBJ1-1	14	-	CASSLSTGFTEAFF
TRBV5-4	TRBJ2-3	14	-	CASSSGLASDTQYF
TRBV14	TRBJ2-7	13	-	CASSRVTGYEQYF
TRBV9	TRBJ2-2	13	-	CASSAGFSGELFF
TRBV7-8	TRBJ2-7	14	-	CASSLLAGAYEQYF
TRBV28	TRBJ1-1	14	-	CASRPGGAIAEAFF
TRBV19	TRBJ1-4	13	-	CASTGQGNEKLFF
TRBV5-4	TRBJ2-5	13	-	CASSTPPGETQYF
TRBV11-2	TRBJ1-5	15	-	CASSTTGQSNQPQHF
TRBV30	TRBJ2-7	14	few	CALTLETGAYEQYF
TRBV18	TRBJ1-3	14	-	CASSTPGGGNTIYF
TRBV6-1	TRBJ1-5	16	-	CASSERRTGGIQPQHF
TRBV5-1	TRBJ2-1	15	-	CASSLVVAGVNEQFF
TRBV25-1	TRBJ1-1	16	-	CASSESPGRGNTEAFF
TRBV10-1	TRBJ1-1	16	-	CASSDGAGVPNTEAFF
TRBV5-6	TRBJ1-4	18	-	CASSPGTGDSATNEKLFF
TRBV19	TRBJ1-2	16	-	CASTLQGTPLGLGYTF
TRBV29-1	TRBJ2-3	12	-	CSGGLAGDTQYF
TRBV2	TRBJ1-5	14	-	CASSEIRGVQPQHF
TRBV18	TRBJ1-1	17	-	CASSPQTPDRGLTEAFF
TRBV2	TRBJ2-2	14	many	CAGRLAQRGGELFF
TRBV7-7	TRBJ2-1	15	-	CASSSGLADYNEQFF
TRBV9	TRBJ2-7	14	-	CASSGRQDSYEQYF
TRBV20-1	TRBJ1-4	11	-	CSAQADEKLFF
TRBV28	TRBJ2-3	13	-	CASSSPSTDTQYF
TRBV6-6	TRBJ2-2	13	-	CASSPTGPGELFF
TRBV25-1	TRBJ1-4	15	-	CASSEYQDSYEKLFF
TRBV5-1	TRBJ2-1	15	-	CASSTFGLSYNEQFF
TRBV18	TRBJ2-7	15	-	CASSPPVQDPYEQYF
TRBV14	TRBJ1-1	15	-	CASSRGGLRRTEAFF
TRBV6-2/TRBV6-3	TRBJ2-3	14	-	CASSQDRVRDTQYF
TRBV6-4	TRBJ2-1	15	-	CASSPGTGSYNEQFF
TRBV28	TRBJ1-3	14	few	CASSLGGRGNTIYF
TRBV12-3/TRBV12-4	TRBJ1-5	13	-	CASSLSGGQPQHF
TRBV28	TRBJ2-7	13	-	CASFKQGIYEQYF
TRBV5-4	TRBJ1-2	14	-	CASSRNRDNYGYTF